This T cell receptor beta chain was documented in a study of blood T cell repertoires in COVID-19. Study-level background: From T cells, B-cell-depleted T cells, or PBMCs came the material, which was cDNA or gDNA.

Sequencing was performed with immunoSEQ multiplex PCR; in TCRdb, only in-frame clones are kept and a portion is missing. The sample includes approximately 69,000 clones, 82% of them seen just once. Trimming removed 5 bases at V and 6 bases at J, with 23 bases between. CDR1 and CDR2 from the germline V gene are MDHEN and SYDVKM. This CDR3 is 16 amino acids long. This chain connects TRBV28 to TRBJ2-7; TRBD1 might be the D (6 bases). The clonotype was recovered from a woman aged 80 or over with acute or convalescent COVID-19. Material for sequencing was peripheral blood. As DNA, the CDR3 is TGTGCCAGCAGTCTCCTTTTAACAGGGATCAGTTTCGAGCAGTACTTC. This translates into CASSLLLTGISFEQYF.